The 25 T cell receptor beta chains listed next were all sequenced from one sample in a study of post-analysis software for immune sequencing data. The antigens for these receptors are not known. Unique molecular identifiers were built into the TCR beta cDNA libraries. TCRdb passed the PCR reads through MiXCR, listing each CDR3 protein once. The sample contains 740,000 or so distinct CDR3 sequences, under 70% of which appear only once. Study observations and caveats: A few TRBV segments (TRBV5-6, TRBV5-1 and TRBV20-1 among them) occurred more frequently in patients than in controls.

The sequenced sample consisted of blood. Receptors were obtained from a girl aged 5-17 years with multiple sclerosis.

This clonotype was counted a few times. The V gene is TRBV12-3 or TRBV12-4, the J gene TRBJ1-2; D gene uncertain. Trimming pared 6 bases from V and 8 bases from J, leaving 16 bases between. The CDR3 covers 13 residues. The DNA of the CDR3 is TGTGCCAGCAGCAAGAGTAGTCTTAGCGGCTACACCTTC. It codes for CASSKSSLSGYTF.

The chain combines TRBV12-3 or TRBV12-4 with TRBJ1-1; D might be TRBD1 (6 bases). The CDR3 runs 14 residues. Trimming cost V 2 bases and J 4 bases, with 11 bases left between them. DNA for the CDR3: TGTGCCAGCAGTTTAAGACAGGATGGCACTGAAGCTTTCTTT. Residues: CASSLRQDGTEAFF.

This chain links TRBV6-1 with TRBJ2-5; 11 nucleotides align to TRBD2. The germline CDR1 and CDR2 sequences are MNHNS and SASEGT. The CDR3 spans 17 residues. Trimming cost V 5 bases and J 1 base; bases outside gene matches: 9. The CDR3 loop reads CASSPKLAGAGQETQYF. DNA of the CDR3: TGTGCCAGCAGTCCAAAACTAGCGGGAGCGGGCCAAGAGACCCAGTACTTC.

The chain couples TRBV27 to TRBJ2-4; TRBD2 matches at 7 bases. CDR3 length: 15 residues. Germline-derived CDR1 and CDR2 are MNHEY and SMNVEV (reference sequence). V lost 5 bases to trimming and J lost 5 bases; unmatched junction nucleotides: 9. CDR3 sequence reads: CASSIVGREQNIQYF. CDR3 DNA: TGTGCCAGCAGTATCGTGGGGAGGGAGCAAAACATTCAGTACTTC.

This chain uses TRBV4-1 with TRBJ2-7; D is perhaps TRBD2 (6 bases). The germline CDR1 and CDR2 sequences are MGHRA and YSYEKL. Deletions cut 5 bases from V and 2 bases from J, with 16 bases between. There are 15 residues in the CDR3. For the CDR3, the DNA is TGCGCCAGCAGCAACACAGCGGCGGGGCCCTACGAGCAGTACTTC. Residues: CASSNTAAGPYEQYF.

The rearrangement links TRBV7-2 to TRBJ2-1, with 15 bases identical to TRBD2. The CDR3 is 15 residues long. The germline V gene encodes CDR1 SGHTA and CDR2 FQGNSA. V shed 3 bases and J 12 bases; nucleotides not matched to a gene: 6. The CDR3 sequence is CASSFSGLAGGVQFF. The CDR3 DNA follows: TGTGCCAGCAGCTTTTCGGGACTAGCGGGGGGCGTGCAGTTCTTC.

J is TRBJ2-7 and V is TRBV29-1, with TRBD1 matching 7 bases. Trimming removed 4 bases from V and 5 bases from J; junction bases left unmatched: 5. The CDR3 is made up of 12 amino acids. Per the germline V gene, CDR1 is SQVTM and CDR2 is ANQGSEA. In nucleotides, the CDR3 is TGCAGCGTTGCCAGAGGGGGCAACGAGCAGTACTTC. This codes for CSVARGGNEQYF.

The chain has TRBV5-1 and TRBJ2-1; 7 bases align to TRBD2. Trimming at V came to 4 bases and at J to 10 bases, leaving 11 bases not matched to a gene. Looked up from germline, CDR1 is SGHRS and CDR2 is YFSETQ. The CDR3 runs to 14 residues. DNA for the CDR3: TGCGCCAGCAGCATCTCTAGCGGATTAAGGGAGCAGTTCTTC. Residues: CASSISSGLREQFF.

The CDR3 DNA sequence: TGTGCCAGCAGTGTGGGACAGTACCGTGGAGAGACCCAGTACTTC. Its protein is CASSVGQYRGETQYF. V gene TRBV6-1 combines with J gene TRBJ2-5, with 7 bases lining up with TRBD1. Germline V gives CDR1 MNHNS, CDR2 SASEGT. This CDR3 comprises 15 residues. With V trimmed by 4 bases and J by 4 bases, 9 bases remained unmatched.

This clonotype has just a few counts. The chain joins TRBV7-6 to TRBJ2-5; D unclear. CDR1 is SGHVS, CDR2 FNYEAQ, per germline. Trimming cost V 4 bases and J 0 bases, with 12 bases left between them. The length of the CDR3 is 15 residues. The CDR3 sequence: CASSSTLVDQETQYF. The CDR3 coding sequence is TGTGCCAGCAGCTCCACTCTAGTGGACCAAGAGACCCAGTACTTC.

CDR3 sequence (DNA): TGTGCCAGCGCTAAGGCGGACTTTGGAGCCAAAAACATTCAGTACTTC. Amino acid sequence: CASAKADFGAKNIQYF. The chain employs TRBV7-2 and TRBJ2-4; a weak D match, TRBD2 (5 bases). The CDR3 is 16 residues long. The germline V gene has CDR1 SGHTA and CDR2 FQGNSA. The germline V and J ends were trimmed by 8 bases and 0 bases, with 17 bases remaining between them.

The CDR3 region has the DNA TGTGCCAGCGACGAGGGAGCGGGAGTTGAGACCCAGTACTTC. Its protein is CASDEGAGVETQYF. The chain couples TRBV14 to TRBJ2-5; TRBD2 matches 8 bases. Trimming cost V 8 bases and J 5 bases; bases outside gene matches: 10. The CDR3 length is 14 residues. The germline V gene encodes CDR1 SGHDN and CDR2 FVKESK.

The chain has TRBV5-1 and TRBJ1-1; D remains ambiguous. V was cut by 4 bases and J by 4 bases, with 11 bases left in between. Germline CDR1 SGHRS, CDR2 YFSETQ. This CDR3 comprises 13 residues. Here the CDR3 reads CASSPLSSTEAFF. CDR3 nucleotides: TGCGCCAGCAGCCCACTTTCGAGCACTGAAGCTTTCTTT.

CDR3 DNA: TGTGCCAGCAGCTTAGTCCGGGGAGCCGAGCAGTACTTC. Amino acids: CASSLVRGAEQYF. The rearrangement links TRBV7-3 to TRBJ2-5; D is possibly TRBD2 (5 bases). Near its end, the DNA agrees better with TRBJ2-7, so the J call may be wrong. This CDR3 comprises 13 residues. Germline assignment: CDR1 SGHTA and CDR2 FQGTGA.

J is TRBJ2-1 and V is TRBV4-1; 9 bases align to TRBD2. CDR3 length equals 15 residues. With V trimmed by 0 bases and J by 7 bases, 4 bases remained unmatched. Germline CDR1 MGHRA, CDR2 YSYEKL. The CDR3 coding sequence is TGCGCCAGCAGCCAAGATCGCACTAGCGGGAATGAGCAGTTCTTC. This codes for CASSQDRTSGNEQFF.

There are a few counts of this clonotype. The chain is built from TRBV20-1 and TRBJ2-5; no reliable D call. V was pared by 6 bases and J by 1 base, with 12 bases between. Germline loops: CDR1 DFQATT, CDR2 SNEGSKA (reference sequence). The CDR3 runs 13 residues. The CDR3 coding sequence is TGCAGTGCATGGGCGCGGCTCCAAGAGACCCAGTACTTC. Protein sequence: CSAWARLQETQYF.

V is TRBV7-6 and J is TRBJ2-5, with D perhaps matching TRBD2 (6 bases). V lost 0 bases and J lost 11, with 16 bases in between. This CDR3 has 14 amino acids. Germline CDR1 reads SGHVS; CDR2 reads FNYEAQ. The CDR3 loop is CASSLANRGGEQYF. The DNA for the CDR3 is TGTGCCAGCAGCTTAGCAAATAGGGGCGGGGAGCAGTACTTC.

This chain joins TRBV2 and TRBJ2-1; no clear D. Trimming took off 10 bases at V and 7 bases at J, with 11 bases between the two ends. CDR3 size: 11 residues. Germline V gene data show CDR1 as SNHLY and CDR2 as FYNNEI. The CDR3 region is CATTSINEQFF. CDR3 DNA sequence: TGTGCCACCACTTCAATAAATGAGCAGTTCTTC.

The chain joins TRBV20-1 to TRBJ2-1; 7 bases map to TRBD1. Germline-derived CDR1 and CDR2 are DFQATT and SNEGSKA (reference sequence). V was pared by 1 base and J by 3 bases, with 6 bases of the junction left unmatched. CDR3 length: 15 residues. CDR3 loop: CSARVRQGNYNEQFF. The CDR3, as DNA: TGCAGTGCTAGAGTAAGACAGGGAAACTACAATGAGCAGTTCTTC.

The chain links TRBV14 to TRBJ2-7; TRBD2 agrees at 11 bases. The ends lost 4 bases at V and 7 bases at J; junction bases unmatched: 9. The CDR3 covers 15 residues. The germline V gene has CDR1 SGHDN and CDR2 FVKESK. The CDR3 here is CASSPRLAGIGEQYF. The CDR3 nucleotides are TGTGCCAGCAGCCCTCGACTAGCGGGGATTGGGGAGCAGTACTTC.

CDR3 sequence: CASSFRGGTSGRADETQYF. CDR3 nucleotide sequence: TGTGCCAGCAGCTTCCGAGGCGGGACTAGCGGGAGGGCCGATGAGACCCAGTACTTC. J is TRBJ2-5 and V is TRBV7-9; 16 nucleotides agree with TRBD2. J was trimmed by 5 bases and V by 3 bases; bases with no gene match: 12. Germline values: CDR1 SEHNR, CDR2 FQNEAQ (reference sequence). CDR3 length: 19 amino acids.

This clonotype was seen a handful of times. The chain's CDR3 is CSAGNGAGDYNEQFF. In nucleotides, the CDR3 is TGCAGTGCTGGAAACGGGGCGGGGGATTACAATGAGCAGTTCTTC. This chain connects TRBV20-1 to TRBJ2-1, with 7 bases matching TRBD2. The germline CDR1 and CDR2 sequences are DFQATT and SNEGSKA (reference sequence). With 5 bases clipped from V and 4 bases from J, the junction kept 11 bases outside the gene matches. This CDR3 spans 15 amino acids.

In DNA form, the CDR3 reads TGCAGTGCTAGAGGGCGGGGGAGATTGAGGGAGCAGTACTTC. It encodes CSARGRGRLREQYF. The J gene is TRBJ2-4, the V gene TRBV20-1; the match to TRBD2 covers 7 bases. V gave up 1 base and J gave up 13 bases; unmatched junction bases: 13. The CDR3 is 14 amino acids. Germline assignment: CDR1 DFQATT and CDR2 SNEGSKA (reference sequence).

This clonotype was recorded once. The CDR3, as DNA: TGTGCCAGCAGCCCCCGACGGGTTCCCCGGGAGACCCAGTACTTC. It specifies CASSPRRVPRETQYF. This sequence joins TRBV21-1 and TRBJ2-5; no DNA check was done on the table's D call, TRBD1. TRBV21-1 counts as a pseudogene. The CDR3 length is 15 residues.

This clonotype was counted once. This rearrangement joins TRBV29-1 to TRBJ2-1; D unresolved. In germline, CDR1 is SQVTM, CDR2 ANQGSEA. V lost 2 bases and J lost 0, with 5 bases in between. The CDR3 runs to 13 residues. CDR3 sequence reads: CSVEPGSYNEQFF. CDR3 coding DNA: TGCAGCGTTGAACCCGGCTCCTACAATGAGCAGTTCTTC.